This T cell receptor (beta chain) was found in a study of blood T cell repertoires in COVID-19. About the study: COVID-19 samples from acute and convalescent phases originated in the United States, Italy and Spain. Nucleic acid was either cDNA or gDNA, and it came from T cells, B-cell-depleted T cells, or PBMCs.

CDR3 size: 15 residues. The junction had 4 bases not matched to a gene; V was cut back by 5 bases and J by 3 bases. The V gene's germline CDR1 is LNHDA and CDR2 SQIVND (reference sequence). Seattle's enrolled individuals joined amid active infection and were then monitored longitudinally. Original analysis: By means of reference gene primer amplification, nucleated cell counts were estimated. Clones were read by immunoSEQ multiplex PCR, and TCRdb kept only the in-frame ones, dropping some. V, J and clone size were drawn from that table, and D and trimming were deduced from the DNA. The profile shows just over 150,000 clones, approximately 82% of them singletons.

Material for sequencing was peripheral blood. The TCR was taken from a woman in her forties with COVID-19, enrolled during active disease. The rearrangement joins TRBV19 to TRBJ1-5; 10 nucleotides align to TRBD1. CDR3 protein: CASSDRGRYNQPQHF. The CDR3 coding sequence is TGTGCCAGTAGTGACAGGGGGCGATACAATCAGCCCCAGCATTTT.